The T cell receptor (beta chain) under discussion was sequenced for a study of identical twins. Study conclusions and caveats: Reduced insertions were recorded for abundant cord blood beta clonotypes, with no such pattern in memory repertoires. Its conclusions, products of cross-sectional statistical analysis, did not come from following the same donors. For zero-insertion analyses, partial confounding could come from invariant MAIT and iNKT cells.

TCRdb fed the 5' RACE reads into MiXCR, producing one record per CDR3 protein. The sample has hundreds of thousands of distinct CDR3 sequences, around 15% seen once; the top ten hold approximately 9.3%. With respect to this clonotype: What it binds is unknown.

Healthy Caucasians alone served as donors. The germline V gene encodes CDR1 SGHRS and CDR2 YFSETQ. This CDR3 is built from 16 residues. The germline V and J ends were trimmed by 0 bases and 2 bases, with 14 bases remaining between them. Sequenced: memory (CD45RO+) T cells sorted from blood. This clonotype was obtained from a woman in her late teens or twenties in good health. The rearrangement uses TRBV5-1 and TRBJ1-1; unclear D gene. DNA of the CDR3: TGCGCCAGCAGCTTGGGGGAAAGACGGACTAACACTGAAGCTTTCTTT. It translates to CASSLGERRTNTEAFF.